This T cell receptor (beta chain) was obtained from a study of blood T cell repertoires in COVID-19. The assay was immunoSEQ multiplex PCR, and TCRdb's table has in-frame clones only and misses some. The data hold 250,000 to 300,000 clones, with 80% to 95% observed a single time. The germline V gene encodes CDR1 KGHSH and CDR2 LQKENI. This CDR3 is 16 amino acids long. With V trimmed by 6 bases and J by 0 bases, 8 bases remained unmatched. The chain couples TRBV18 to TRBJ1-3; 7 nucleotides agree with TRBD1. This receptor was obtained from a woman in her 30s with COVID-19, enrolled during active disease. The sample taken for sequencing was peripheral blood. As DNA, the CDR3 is TGTGCCAGCTCCCAAGGACAGGCGCTCTCTGGAAACACCATATATTTT. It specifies CASSQGQALSGNTIYF. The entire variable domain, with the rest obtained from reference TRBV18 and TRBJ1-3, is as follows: NAGVMQNPRHLVRRRGQEARLRCSPMKGHSHVYWYRQLPEEGLKFMVYLQKENIIDESGMPKERFSAEFPKEGPSILRIQQVVRGDSAAYFCASSQGQALSGNTIYFGEGSWLTVV.